This T cell receptor (beta chain) was profiled in a study of beta chain features in type 1 diabetes. Overall study context: Age, gender and cell yields were alike across patients and healthy donors. There were 95 million to 110 million sorted cells examined across all samples.

The CDR3 sequence is 13 residues long. The germline CDR1 and CDR2 sequences are LGHNA and YSLEER. V lost 4 bases, J lost 7 bases, and 13 bases lay in between. cDNA synthesis used the whole RNA isolate, giving expressed TCRB sequences. Sequenced by immunoSEQ multiplex PCR; TCRdb stores in-frame clones only, minus some. The repertoire holds approximately 100,000 clones, with over 25% as singletons. Overall study findings and caveats: Shorter TCRB CDR3s, moderately but significantly so, were found in Type 1 diabetes patients in all four CD4+ subsets. VDJ junctions from type 1 diabetes patients carried fewer insertions and larger deletions.

A word on this clone: Its antigen is not known.

Donors underwent one heparinised blood draw, about 120 mL on average. This chain joins TRBV4-3 and TRBJ1-2; D gene unclear. The sequenced material came from central memory CD4+ T cells from blood. This sequence originates from a woman aged 18-35 years with type 1 diabetes. The CDR3, as DNA: TGCGCCAGCAGCCCCACCCTCCCCGGTGGCTACACCTTC. It yields the protein CASSPTLPGGYTF.